The 2 T cell receptor beta chains listed next were all sequenced from one sample in a study of identical twins. One entry per CDR3 protein results from TCRdb running MiXCR on the 5' RACE reads. The sample yields some 1,600,000 distinct CDR3 sequences, under 35% seen once. Sequencing used cord blood. The receptor source for this set is a newborn girl in good health.

The chain joins TRBV20-1 to TRBJ1-1; D is unclear. V lost 6 bases to trimming and J lost 6 bases, with 17 bases between them. There are 13 residues in the CDR3. The V gene's germline CDR1 is DFQATT and CDR2 SNEGSKA (reference sequence). CDR3 sequence reads: CSAGPEVIAEAFF. CDR3 nucleotide sequence: TGCAGTGCGGGCCCGGAGGTAATCGCTGAAGCTTTCTTT.

The chain is built from TRBV7-9 and TRBJ2-1; TRBD2 matches 10 bases. In germline, CDR1 is SEHNR, CDR2 FQNEAQ (reference sequence). The ends lost 4 bases at V and 2 bases at J; junction bases unmatched: 11. The CDR3 consists of 18 residues. The DNA for the CDR3 is TGTGCCAGCAGCTCGCATTCCTTAGCGGGAGGCCCCTACAATGAGCAGTTCTTC. Protein sequence: CASSSHSLAGGPYNEQFF. Full variable domain (outside the CDR3, taken from reference TRBV7-9 and TRBJ2-1): DTGVSQNPRHKITKRGQNVTFRCDPISEHNRLYWYRQTLGQGPEFLTYFQNEAQLEKSRLLSDRFSAERPKGSFSTLEIQRTEQGDSAMYLCASSSHSLAGGPYNEQFFGPGTRLTVL.